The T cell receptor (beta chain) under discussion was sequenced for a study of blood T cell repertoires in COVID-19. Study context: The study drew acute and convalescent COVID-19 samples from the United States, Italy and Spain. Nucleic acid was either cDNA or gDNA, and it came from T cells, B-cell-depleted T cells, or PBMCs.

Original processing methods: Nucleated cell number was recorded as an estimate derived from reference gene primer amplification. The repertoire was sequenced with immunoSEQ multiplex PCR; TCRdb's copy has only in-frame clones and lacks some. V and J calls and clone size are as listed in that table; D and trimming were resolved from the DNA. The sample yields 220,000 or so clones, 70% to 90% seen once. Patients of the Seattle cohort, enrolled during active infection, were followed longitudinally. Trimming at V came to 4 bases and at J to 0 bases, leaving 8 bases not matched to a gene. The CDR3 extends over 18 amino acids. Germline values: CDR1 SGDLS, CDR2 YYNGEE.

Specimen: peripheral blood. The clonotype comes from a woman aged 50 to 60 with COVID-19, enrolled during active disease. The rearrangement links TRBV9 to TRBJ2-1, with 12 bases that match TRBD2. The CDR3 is CASSPRTSGVLSYNEQFF. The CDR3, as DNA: TGTGCCAGCAGCCCTAGGACTAGCGGGGTTCTCTCCTACAATGAGCAGTTCTTC.